Each of the 16 T cell receptor beta chains below was sequenced from the same sample in a study of memory CD8 T cells in hepatitis C reinfection. Described time point: late/post reinfection, 12 to 24 weeks after detection. No in vitro expansion preceded TCR sequencing of the sorted cells. Repertoires were generated with immunoSEQ multiplex PCR, while TCRdb's copy carries only in-frame clones and drops some. Counted here are about 43,000 clones, about 91% occurring once; the ten biggest clones make up more than 0.6%. Sequencing used naive CD8+ T cells sorted from blood. These receptor sequences come from a man between 18 and 35 years old with hepatitis C virus infection.

The rearrangement joins TRBV23-1 to TRBJ2-1, with 10 positions matching TRBD2. TRBV23-1 is an ORF, and what it does is uncertain. This CDR3 is 19 amino acids long. The J segment lost 3 bases and the V segment lost 4 bases, leaving 15 bases of the junction unmatched. CDR3 sequence: CASSPFKREGLLDYNEQFF. DNA for the CDR3: TGCGCCAGCAGTCCCTTCAAGCGGGAGGGCCTTCTCGACTACAATGAGCAGTTCTTC.

This chain uses TRBV15 with TRBJ1-5; D call uncertain. The length of the CDR3 is 15 residues. CDR1 is LNHNV, CDR2 YYDKDF, per germline (reference sequence). V lost 0 bases and J 0 bases, leaving 6 bases between the germline ends. The chain's CDR3 is CATSRDGGSNQPQHF. CDR3 nucleotide sequence: TGTGCCACCAGCAGAGATGGAGGTAGCAATCAGCCCCAGCATTTT.

The CDR3 DNA sequence: TGTGCCAGCAGTTACGTGGGACAGGGCACAGATACGCAGTATTTT. This encodes CASSYVGQGTDTQYF. The chain carries TRBV6-5 and TRBJ2-3, with 8 bases identical to TRBD1. The length of the CDR3 is 15 residues. V lost 2 bases, J lost 1 base, and 2 bases stayed unmatched. Germline lookup yields CDR1 MNHEY and CDR2 SVGAGI.

The CDR3 DNA reads TGCAGCGTTGCCGGAGTACGGTCAGATACGCAGTATTTT. Protein product: CSVAGVRSDTQYF. The V call is TRBV29-1, the J call TRBJ2-3; D is ambiguous. This CDR3 is built from 13 residues. The germline gives CDR1 SQVTM, CDR2 ANQGSEA. Trimming shortened V by 4 bases and J by 4 bases, and 12 bases separated the two germline ends.

The CDR3 DNA is TGCAGCGTTACCTCTCGGGATCGCGGGGGGGCCCAAGAGACCCAGTACTTC. Translating gives CSVTSRDRGGAQETQYF. The J gene is TRBJ2-5, the V gene TRBV29-1; 9 bases line up with TRBD2. The CDR3 has 17 residues. Germline CDR1 reads SQVTM; CDR2 reads ANQGSEA. The trim removed 5 bases at V and 1 base at J, leaving 14 bases unmatched.

This chain connects TRBV7-2 to TRBJ2-2; 9 bases agree with TRBD1. V shed 5 bases and J 7 bases; nucleotides not matched to a gene: 8. Germline CDR1 SGHTA, CDR2 FQGNSA. The CDR3 covers 15 residues. CDR3 nucleotide sequence: TGTGCCAGCAGCCCACGGACAGGGGTGGACGGGGAGCTGTTTTTT. It encodes CASSPRTGVDGELFF.

The CDR3, as DNA: TGTGCCAGCAGCTTCTCGGTCGAGCAGTACTTC. Protein: CASSFSVEQYF. This chain joins TRBV7-9 and TRBJ2-7; unclear D gene. Germline CDR1 is SEHNR and CDR2 is FQNEAQ (reference sequence). The V gene lost 3 bases and the J gene lost 6 bases, with 6 bases spanning the gap. CDR3 size: 11 residues.

The V call is TRBV12-5, the J call TRBJ2-2; D not certain. The CDR3 has 12 amino acids. The V end lost 9 bases, the J end lost 4 bases, and 9 bases lay between the germline ends. Germline V gene sequence: CDR1 LGHNT, CDR2 FRNRAP. CDR3 nucleotide sequence: TGTGCTAGCGCTTTCAGCACCGGGGAGCTGTTTTTT. Amino acids: CASAFSTGELFF.

The gene calls are TRBV7-9 and TRBJ1-2; 12 positions match TRBD1. V dropped 5 bases and J dropped 7; count of bases not matched to a gene: 8. Germline V gene data show CDR1 as SEHNR and CDR2 as FQNEAQ (reference sequence). The length of the CDR3 is 15 residues. The CDR3 region is CASSTRDRGLSGYTF. CDR3 coding DNA: TGTGCCAGCAGCACTCGGGACAGGGGGCTCTCTGGCTACACCTTC.

This clone has only one observation. The chain combines TRBV10-3 with TRBJ2-2; maybe TRBD2 (6 bases). The germline V gene has CDR1 ENHRY and CDR2 SYGVKD. This CDR3 spans 15 amino acids. The germline V and J ends were trimmed by 2 bases and 0 bases, with 7 bases remaining between them. CDR3 sequence (DNA): TGTGCCATCAGTGAGCCGGGGGCGAACACCGGGGAGCTGTTTTTT. This translates into CAISEPGANTGELFF.

CDR3 amino acids: CASSHRDSHQETQYF. CDR3 bases: TGTGCCAGCAGCCACCGGGACAGTCACCAAGAGACCCAGTACTTC. V usage is TRBV6-5 and J usage is TRBJ2-5; 7 nucleotides match TRBD1. V trimming: 6 bases; J trimming: 0 bases; junction bases outside the gene matches: 7. In germline, CDR1 is MNHEY, CDR2 SVGAGI. This CDR3 is 15 amino acids long.

The rearrangement links TRBV6-5 to TRBJ2-2; TRBD1 agrees at 7 bases. V dropped 2 bases and J dropped 3; count of bases not matched to a gene: 3. The germline V gene encodes CDR1 MNHEY and CDR2 SVGAGI. The CDR3 has 15 amino acids. The CDR3 spells CASSYAQGHTGELFF. CDR3 DNA sequence: TGTGCCAGCAGTTACGCACAGGGGCACACCGGGGAGCTGTTTTTT.

The CDR3 region is CASSAGTSLPYEQYF. The CDR3 bases are TGTGCCAGCAGTGCCGGGACTTCACTGCCCTACGAGCAGTACTTC. The genes are TRBV6-6 and TRBJ2-7; TRBD2 might be the D (6 bases). In germline, CDR1 is MNHNY, CDR2 SVGAGI (reference sequence). This CDR3 region has 15 residues. Trimming removed 5 bases from V and 2 bases from J, with 16 bases in between.

The gene calls are TRBV19 and TRBJ2-1, with 8 bases that match TRBD2. The CDR3 totals 15 residues. Germline V gene lookup returns CDR1 LNHDA and CDR2 SQIVND (reference sequence). J lost 7 bases, V lost 3 bases, and 8 bases had no gene match. The CDR3 sequence: CASSISGGPLNEQFF. CDR3 DNA: TGTGCCAGTAGTATCAGCGGGGGCCCTCTTAATGAGCAGTTCTTC.

The V and J genes are TRBV4-1 and TRBJ2-5, with a tentative D call TRBD1 (5 bases). V lost 2 bases and J lost 4, with 8 bases in between. Per the germline V gene, CDR1 is MGHRA and CDR2 is YSYEKL. The CDR3 is 13 amino acids. The DNA of the CDR3 is TGCGCCAGCAGCCAACCCCAGGGAGAGACCCAGTACTTC. Translated: CASSQPQGETQYF.

V and J are TRBV28 and TRBJ2-1, with TRBD2 matching over 7 bases. Germline assignment: CDR1 MDHEN and CDR2 SYDVKM. The V and J ends lost 1 base and 7 bases, in that order; junction bases with no gene match: 10. This CDR3 contains 16 residues. The CDR3 DNA reads TGTGCCAGCAGTTTATCAGTGGGAGGGCCCGGGAATGAGCAGTTCTTC. Protein: CASSLSVGGPGNEQFF. Variable domain in full (rest from reference TRBV28 and TRBJ2-1): DVKVTQSSRYLVKRTGEKVFLECVQDMDHENMFWYRQDPGLGLRLIYFSYDVKMKEKGDIPEGYSVSREKKERFSLILESASTNQTSMYLCASSLSVGGPGNEQFFGPGTRLTVL.